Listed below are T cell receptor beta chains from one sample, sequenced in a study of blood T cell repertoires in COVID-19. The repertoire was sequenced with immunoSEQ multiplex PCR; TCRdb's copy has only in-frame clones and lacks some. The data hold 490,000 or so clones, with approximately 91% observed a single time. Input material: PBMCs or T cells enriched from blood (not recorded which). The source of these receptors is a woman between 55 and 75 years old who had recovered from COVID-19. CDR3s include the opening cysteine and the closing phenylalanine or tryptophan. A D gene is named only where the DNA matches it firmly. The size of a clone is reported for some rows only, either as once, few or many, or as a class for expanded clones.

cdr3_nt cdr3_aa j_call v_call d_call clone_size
TGTGCCAGCAGCGGACAGGGAACCGGGGAGCTGTTTTTT CASSGQGTGELFF TRBJ2-2 TRBV9 TRBD1 once
TGTGCCAGCAGCATGGGACAGGGAGGGCTGTTTTTT CASSMGQGGLFF TRBJ1-4 TRBV12-3/TRBV12-4 TRBD1 .
TGTGCCAGCAGTCCTAATTCAGGGACAGGGGCTGGGGCCAACGTCCTGACTTTC CASSPNSGTGAGANVLTF TRBJ2-6 TRBV27 TRBD1 .
TGTGCCAGCAGTAGTACCCGACAGGGGGCGGATGGCTACACCTTC CASSSTRQGADGYTF TRBJ1-2 TRBV6-6 TRBD1 .
TGTGCCAGCAGCTTGCGACTAGCGGGGGTGAGGGGGACCCAGTACTTC CASSLRLAGVRGTQYF TRBJ2-5 TRBV7-8 TRBD2 .
TGTGCCAGCAGCCCGGGACAGGGGACAACTAATGAAAAACTGTTTTTT CASSPGQGTTNEKLFF TRBJ1-4 TRBV5-4 TRBD1 .
TGTGCCAGCAGCTTAGCGAGGCCAGGGGCGAGTCACAATGAGCAGTTCTTC CASSLARPGASHNEQFF TRBJ2-1 TRBV7-8 . .
TGCGCCAGCAACCCGGACAGGACAAATCAGCCCCAGCATTTT CASNPDRTNQPQHF TRBJ1-5 TRBV4-1 TRBD1 .
TGCGCCAGCACCACAGCTTACAATGAGCAGTTCTTC CASTTAYNEQFF TRBJ2-1 TRBV10-2 . .
TGTGCCAGCAGTTACCGGGGGGCGCGGAATGAAAAACTGTTTTTT CASSYRGARNEKLFF TRBJ1-4 TRBV6-5 . .
TGTGCCAGCAGCTTAGCGCTACCAGATACGCAGTATTTT CASSLALPDTQYF TRBJ2-3 TRBV7-9 . .
TGTGCCAGCAGTCCTAACGGGTACACTGAAGCTTTCTTT CASSPNGYTEAFF TRBJ1-1 TRBV27 . .
TGTGCCAGCAGCCATCAAACAGCGAACACTGAAGCTTTCTTT CASSHQTANTEAFF TRBJ1-1 TRBV3-1/TRBV3-2 . once
TGTGCCAGCAGCCCCGGGACTAGCAGGGGCGATACGCAGTATTTT CASSPGTSRGDTQYF TRBJ2-3 TRBV6-6 TRBD2 .
TGTGCCGTTGCCAGGGGGAGTAATTCACCCCTCCACTTT CAVARGSNSPLHF TRBJ1-6 TRBV7-9 TRBD1 .
TGTGCCACCAGCAGAGAGGGACTAGCGGAGCAAGAGACCCAGTACTTC CATSREGLAEQETQYF TRBJ2-5 TRBV15 TRBD2 .
TGCAGCGTTGCCCCCCGGGGGGACAGGGGGTTCCGTGGAGGGAGCGAGCAGTACTTC CSVAPRGDRGFRGGSEQYF TRBJ2-7 TRBV29-1 TRBD1 .
TGCGCCAGCAGCTCCCTGACAGGGGGTGCCAGGTCGAACACTGAAGCTTTCTTT CASSSLTGGARSNTEAFF TRBJ1-1 TRBV5-1 TRBD1 .
TGTGCCAGCAGCTTGGAACCCCCCCAGGGGGCGTCCACTGAAGCTTTCTTT CASSLEPPQGASTEAFF TRBJ1-1 TRBV5-4 TRBD1 .
TGTGCCACCAGTGTGACCGGGACAGGCCTCACAGATACGCAGTATTTT CATSVTGTGLTDTQYF TRBJ2-3 TRBV24-1 TRBD1 .
TGTGCCAGCAGCCAATTCCCCGGGGTGCAGTATTTT CASSQFPGVQYF TRBJ2-3 TRBV5-4 . .
TGTGCCAGCAGCTTAGAGGGGGGGGCCTACAATGAGCAGTTCTTC CASSLEGGAYNEQFF TRBJ2-1 TRBV7-8 . .
TGTGCCAGTAGTATCCCAGGGCAGGGGAATTATCAGCCCCAGCATTTT CASSIPGQGNYQPQHF TRBJ1-5 TRBV19 . .
TGCAGTGCTCCCGGACTAGCGGGGCAGTTCTTC CSAPGLAGQFF TRBJ2-1 TRBV20-1 TRBD2 .
TGTGCCAGTAGTAACGCCCTTAGCTCCTACGAGCAGTACTTC CASSNALSSYEQYF TRBJ2-7 TRBV19 . .
TGCGCCAGCAGCTTGGCCGGGGATCCTGGGGCCAACGTCCTGACTTTC CASSLAGDPGANVLTF TRBJ2-6 TRBV5-1 . once
TGTGCCAGCAGTGAAGAGACAGGGAGGACACCCCTCCACTTT CASSEETGRTPLHF TRBJ1-6 TRBV25-1 TRBD1 .
TGTGCCAGCAGTCCCCAGAGGGATAGCAATCAGCCCCAGCATTTT CASSPQRDSNQPQHF TRBJ1-5 TRBV7-2 . .
TGTGCCAGCAGGTCGGAGGGGAGCTCCTACAATGAGCAGTTCTTC CASRSEGSSYNEQFF TRBJ2-1 TRBV11-2 . .
TGCGCCAGCAGCTTCGATTCGGCTAGACGCGCCACAGATACGCAGTATTTT CASSFDSARRATDTQYF TRBJ2-3 TRBV5-1 . .
TGTGCCAGCAGTGGACAGGGGAACTATGGCTACACCTTC CASSGQGNYGYTF TRBJ1-2 TRBV19 TRBD1 .
TGTGCCAGCACCCCGGGGTGGAACACTGAAGCTTTCTTT CASTPGWNTEAFF TRBJ1-1 TRBV27 . .
TGTGCCAGCAGCTTCTGGGGCGATGGAAACACCATATATTTT CASSFWGDGNTIYF TRBJ1-3 TRBV5-4 . .
TGTGCCAGCAGTGACAGGCTGGGGGGAGAGACCCAGTACTTC CASSDRLGGETQYF TRBJ2-5 TRBV2 . .
TGTGCCAGCAGCTTGGAGGCTAGCGGGGGGGCAGATACGCAGTATTTT CASSLEASGGADTQYF TRBJ2-3 TRBV5-4 TRBD2 .
TGCGCCAGCAGCATCTCCGGGACAGGGGCAAACATTCAGTACTTC CASSISGTGANIQYF TRBJ2-4 TRBV5-1 TRBD1 .
TGTGCCAGTAGGGCGGCTAGCGGGGGACGAACCTACGAGCAGTACTTC CASRAASGGRTYEQYF TRBJ2-7 TRBV19 TRBD2 .
TGTGCCAGCAGCCCACTCAGGGGGCCCTATGGCTACACCTTC CASSPLRGPYGYTF TRBJ1-2 TRBV11-2 TRBD1 .
TGTGCCAGCTCACCTGGGACAGGGGGTGATCAGCCCCAGCATTTT CASSPGTGGDQPQHF TRBJ1-5 TRBV18 TRBD1 .
TGCGCCAGCAGTGAGTCGATTTTTAGACAGCTCTATGGCTACACCTTC CASSESIFRQLYGYTF TRBJ1-2 TRBV10-2 . .
TGTGCCAGCGGGGACAGGCCGAACACCGGGGAGCTGTTTTTT CASGDRPNTGELFF TRBJ2-2 TRBV28 TRBD1 .
TGCGCCAGCAGCTTGGGCGGGACAGGGGTATCCTACGAGCAGTACTTC CASSLGGTGVSYEQYF TRBJ2-7 TRBV5-1 TRBD1 .